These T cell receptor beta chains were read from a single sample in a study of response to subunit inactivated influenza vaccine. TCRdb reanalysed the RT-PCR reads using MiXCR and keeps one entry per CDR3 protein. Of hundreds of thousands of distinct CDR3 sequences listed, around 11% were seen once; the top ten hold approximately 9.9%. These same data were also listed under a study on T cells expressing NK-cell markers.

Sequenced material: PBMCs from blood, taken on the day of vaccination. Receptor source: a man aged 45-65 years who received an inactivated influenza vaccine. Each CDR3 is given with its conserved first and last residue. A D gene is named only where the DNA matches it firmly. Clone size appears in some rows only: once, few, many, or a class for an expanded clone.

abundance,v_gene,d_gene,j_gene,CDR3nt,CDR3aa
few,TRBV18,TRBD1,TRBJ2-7,TGTGCCAGCTCACCACGGGGACAGGGGATCTCCTACGAGCAGTACTTC,CASSPRGQGISYEQYF
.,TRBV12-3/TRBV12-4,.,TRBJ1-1,TGTGCCAGCAGTTCCCTAGCAGGGATAGCTTTCTTT,CASSSLAGIAFF
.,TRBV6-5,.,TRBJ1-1,TGTGCCAGCAGTTACTCATTTTTGGGTTACACTGAAGCTTTCTTT,CASSYSFLGYTEAFF
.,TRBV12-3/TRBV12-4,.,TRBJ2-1,TGTGCCAGCAGTTTTGGGGGGCTTGGACTAATGCAGTTCTTC,CASSFGGLGLMQFF
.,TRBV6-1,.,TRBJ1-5,TGTGCCAGCAGACTGCACAGGGAAGGGCAGCCCCAGCATTTT,CASRLHREGQPQHF
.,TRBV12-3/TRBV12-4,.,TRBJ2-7,TGTGCCAGCAGGACAGGGACTCCTACCTACGAGCAGTACTTC,CASRTGTPTYEQYF
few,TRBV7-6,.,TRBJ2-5,TGTGCCAGCAGCTTAGGGCAGAATTTCCAAGAGACCCAGTACTTC,CASSLGQNFQETQYF
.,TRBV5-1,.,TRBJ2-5,TGCGCCAGCAGCTTGGGCCCAGGGGTCCAAGAGACCCAGTACTTC,CASSLGPGVQETQYF
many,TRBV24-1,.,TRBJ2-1,TGTGCCACCAGTCGAGAGGCCCCCTACAATGAGCAGTTCTTC,CATSREAPYNEQFF
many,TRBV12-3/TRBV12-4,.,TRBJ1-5,TGTGCCAGCAGTTGGGGGGCGCGAGAGCCCCAGCATTTT,CASSWGAREPQHF
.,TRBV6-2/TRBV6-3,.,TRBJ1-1,TGTGCCAGCAACAGAAGAAACACTGAAGCTTTCTTT,CASNRRNTEAFF
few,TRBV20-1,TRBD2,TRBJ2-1,TGCAGTCCAATTAATAGCGGGGGGGCTTACGAGCAGTTCTTC,CSPINSGGAYEQFF
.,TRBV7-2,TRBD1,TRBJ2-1,TGTGCCAGCAGCGTGGGACAGGGCGTTTACAAAGAGCAGTTCTTC,CASSVGQGVYKEQFF
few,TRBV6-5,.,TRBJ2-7,TGTGCCAGCAGTTACTCGGGAGGGGGCTTTTACGAGCAGTACTTC,CASSYSGGGFYEQYF
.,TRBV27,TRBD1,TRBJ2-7,TGTGCCAGCAGTGACACGGGCGGAGGCAGGGGGCAAATCTACGAGCAGTACTTC,CASSDTGGGRGQIYEQYF
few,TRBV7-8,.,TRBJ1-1,TGTGCCAGCAGCCCAAAAACCGGGACAACAAGAATGAACACTGAAGCTTTCTTT,CASSPKTGTTRMNTEAFF
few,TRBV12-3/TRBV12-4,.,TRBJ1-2,TGTGCCAGCAAACCCGGTTCCAGGGGTTATGGCTACACCTTC,CASKPGSRGYGYTF
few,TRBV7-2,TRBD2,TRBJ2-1,TGTGCCAGCAGCTTCTCGGGACTAGCGGGATCCGAGCAGTTCTTC,CASSFSGLAGSEQFF
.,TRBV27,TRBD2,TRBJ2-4,TGTGCCAGCAGACCAGGGAGCGGGAGGAGCTTCGCCAAAAACATTCAGTACTTC,CASRPGSGRSFAKNIQYF
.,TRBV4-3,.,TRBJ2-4,TGCGCCAGCAGCCAACCGGGACACGGCGAAAACATTCAGTACTTC,CASSQPGHGENIQYF
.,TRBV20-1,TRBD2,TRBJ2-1,TGCAGTGCTCCGGGACTAGCGGGACAGGAGCAGTTCTTC,CSAPGLAGQEQFF
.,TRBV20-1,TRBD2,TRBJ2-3,TGCAGTGCTGGCGGGAGAACGACAGATACGCAGTATTTT,CSAGGRTTDTQYF
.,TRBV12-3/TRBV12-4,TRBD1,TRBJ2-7,TGTGCCAGCAGTTTCTCCACCGGGACAGGGGCCTACGAGCAGCACTTC,CASSFSTGTGAYEQHF
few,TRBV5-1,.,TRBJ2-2,TGCGCCAGCAGCCACGGATGGGACGTGAACACCGGGGAGCTGTTTTTT,CASSHGWDVNTGELFF
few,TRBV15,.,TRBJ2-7,TGTGCCACCAGGTCAATAGATCACTCCTACGAGCAGTACTTC,CATRSIDHSYEQYF
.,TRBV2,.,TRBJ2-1,TGTGCCAGCAAAGGAACCTACAATGAGCAGTTCTTC,CASKGTYNEQFF
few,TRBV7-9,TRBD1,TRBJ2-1,TGTGCCAGCGAAATCGGACAGGGGAACCGCAATGAGCAGTTCTTC,CASEIGQGNRNEQFF
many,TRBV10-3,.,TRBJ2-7,TGTGCCACCAGAACCAGGGGAGGCGCATCCTACGAGCAGTACTTC,CATRTRGGASYEQYF
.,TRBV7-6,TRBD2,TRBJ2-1,TGTGCCAGCAGCTCGATAGGGACTAGCGCCCACAATGAGCAGTTCTTC,CASSSIGTSAHNEQFF
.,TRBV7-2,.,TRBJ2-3,TGTGCCAGCAGCTCAGGGAATCGTGATACGCAGTATTTT,CASSSGNRDTQYF
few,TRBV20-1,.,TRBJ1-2,TGCAGTGCTACTAACGGGCCTCAACACAACTATGGCTACACCTTC,CSATNGPQHNYGYTF
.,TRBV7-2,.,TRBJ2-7,TGTGCCAGCAGCCATAGGGAGTACCTGTACGAGCAGTACTTC,CASSHREYLYEQYF
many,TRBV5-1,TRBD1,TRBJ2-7,TGCGCCAGCAGCTTGGCTGGACAGGGCTCCCTTCCCTACGAGCAGTACTTC,CASSLAGQGSLPYEQYF
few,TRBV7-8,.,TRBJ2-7,TGTGCCAGCAGACCCTTTAGAGGCACCTACGAGCAGTACTTC,CASRPFRGTYEQYF
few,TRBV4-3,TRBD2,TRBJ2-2,TGCGCCAGCAGCCCACACCTCCGGACTAGCGCGAACACCGGGGAGCTGTTTTTT,CASSPHLRTSANTGELFF
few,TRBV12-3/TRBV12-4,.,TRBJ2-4,TGTGCCAGCAGCCCCGGGGTACAGAGAAACATTCAGTACTTC,CASSPGVQRNIQYF
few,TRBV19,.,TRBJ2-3,TGTGCCAGTAGTATAGGGACAGCAGATACGCAGTATTTT,CASSIGTADTQYF
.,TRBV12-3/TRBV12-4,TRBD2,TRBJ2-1,TGTGCCAGCAGCCGCCTTGGACTAGCGGGCCGCTACAATGAGCAGTTCTTC,CASSRLGLAGRYNEQFF
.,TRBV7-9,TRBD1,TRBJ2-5,TGTGCCAGCAGCCCCCGGGACAGAGGGATTGGGGAGACCCAGTACTTC,CASSPRDRGIGETQYF
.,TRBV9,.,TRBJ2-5,TGTGCCAGCAGCGTAGATTACAGGTATTCCCAAGAGACCCAGTACTTC,CASSVDYRYSQETQYF
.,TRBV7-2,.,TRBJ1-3,TGTGCCAGCAGCACAGGAGAAAACACCATATATTTT,CASSTGENTIYF
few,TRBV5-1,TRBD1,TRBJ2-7,TGCGCCAGCAGCCCCGACGGGACAGCAACCTACGAGCAGTACTTC,CASSPDGTATYEQYF
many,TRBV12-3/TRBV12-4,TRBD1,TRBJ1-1,TGTGCCAGCAGTCCAGGGGGGTCGATGGCTGAAGCTTTCTTT,CASSPGGSMAEAFF
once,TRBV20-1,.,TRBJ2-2,TGCAGTGCTAGCCCAGGGAGGAACACCGGGGAGCTGTTTTTT,CSASPGRNTGELFF
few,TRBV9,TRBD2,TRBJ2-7,TGTGCCAGCAGCGTAGGCCCGGCGCGGGAGGGCTACGAGCAGTACTTC,CASSVGPAREGYEQYF
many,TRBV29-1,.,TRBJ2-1,TGCAGCGTCATCCACATAAGCTCCTACAATGAGCAGTTCTTC,CSVIHISSYNEQFF
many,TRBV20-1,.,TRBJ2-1,TGCAGTGCTAGAGTTATAGCTCTCGCCGACGGCTACAATGAGCAGTTCTTC,CSARVIALADGYNEQFF
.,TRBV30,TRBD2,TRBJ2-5,TGTGCCTGGAGTTGGACTAGCGGGAGGGAGACCCAGTACTTC,CAWSWTSGRETQYF
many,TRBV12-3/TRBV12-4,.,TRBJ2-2,TGTGCCAGCAGTCCCCGGACGAGCGGGGAGCTGTTTTTT,CASSPRTSGELFF
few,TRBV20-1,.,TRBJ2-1,TGCAGTGCTAGAGCCCCCGGGATAGCAGCCTACAATGAGCAGTTCTTC,CSARAPGIAAYNEQFF
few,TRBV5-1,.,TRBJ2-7,TGCGCCAGCAGCTTGGGCCACAGGAACTACGAGCAGTACTTC,CASSLGHRNYEQYF
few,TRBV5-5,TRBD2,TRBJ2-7,TGTGCCAGCAGCTTGGGCCCTACTAGCGGGAGATTCTACGAGCAGTACTTC,CASSLGPTSGRFYEQYF